This T cell receptor beta chain comes out of a study of blood T cell repertoires in COVID-19. As for the study in general: Donors in the United States, Italy and Spain gave samples during acute or convalescent COVID-19. The analysed material was cDNA or gDNA that came from T cells, B-cell-depleted T cells, or PBMCs.

In the original analysis: How many nucleated cells were present was estimated from reference gene primer amplification. Clones were sequenced by immunoSEQ multiplex PCR, and TCRdb holds only the in-frame ones, with some missing. Clone size and V and J calls were adopted from that table, with D and trimming inferred from the DNA. The sample includes about 110,000 clones, 84% of them seen just once. This CDR3 comprises 15 residues. The V gene lost 5 bases and the J gene lost 4 bases, with 18 bases spanning the gap. CDR1 SQVTM and CDR2 ANQGSEA come from the germline V gene. The specimen was peripheral blood. The sequence was collected from a woman between 55 and 75 years old with acute or convalescent COVID-19. V gene TRBV29-1 combines with J gene TRBJ2-1, with TRBD2 as a possible D gene (6 bases). CDR3: CSVFQGAGTYNEQFF. The CDR3 DNA sequence: TGCAGCGTTTTCCAAGGGGCGGGGACTTACAATGAGCAGTTCTTC.